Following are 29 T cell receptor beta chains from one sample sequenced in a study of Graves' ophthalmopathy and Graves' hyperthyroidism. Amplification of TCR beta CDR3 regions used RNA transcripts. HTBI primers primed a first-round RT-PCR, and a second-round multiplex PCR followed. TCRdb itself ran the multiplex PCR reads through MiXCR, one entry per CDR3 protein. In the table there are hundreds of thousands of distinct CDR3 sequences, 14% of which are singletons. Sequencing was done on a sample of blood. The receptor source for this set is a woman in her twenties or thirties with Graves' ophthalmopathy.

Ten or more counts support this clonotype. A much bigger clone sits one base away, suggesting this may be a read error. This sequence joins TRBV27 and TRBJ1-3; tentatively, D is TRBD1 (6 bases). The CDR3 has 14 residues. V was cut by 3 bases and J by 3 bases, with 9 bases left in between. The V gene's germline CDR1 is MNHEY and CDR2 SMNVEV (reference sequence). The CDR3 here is CASSFRGYGNTIYF. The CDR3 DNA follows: TGTGCCAGCAGTTTCAGGGGCTATGGAAACACCATATATTTT.

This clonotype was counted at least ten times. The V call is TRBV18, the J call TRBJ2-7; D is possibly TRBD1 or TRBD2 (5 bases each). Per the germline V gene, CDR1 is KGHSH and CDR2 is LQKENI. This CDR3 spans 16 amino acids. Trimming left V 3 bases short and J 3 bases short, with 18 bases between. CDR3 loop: CASSPVPGTGNYEQYF. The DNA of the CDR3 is TGTGCCAGCTCACCTGTCCCCGGGACGGGAAACTACGAGCAGTACTTC.

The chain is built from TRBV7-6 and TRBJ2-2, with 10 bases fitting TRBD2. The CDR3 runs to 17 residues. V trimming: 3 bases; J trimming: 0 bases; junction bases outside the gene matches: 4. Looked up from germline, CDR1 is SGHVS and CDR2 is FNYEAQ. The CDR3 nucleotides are TGTGCCAGCAGCTTGGGGACTAGCGAAGCGAACACCGGGGAGCTGTTTTTT. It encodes CASSLGTSEANTGELFF.

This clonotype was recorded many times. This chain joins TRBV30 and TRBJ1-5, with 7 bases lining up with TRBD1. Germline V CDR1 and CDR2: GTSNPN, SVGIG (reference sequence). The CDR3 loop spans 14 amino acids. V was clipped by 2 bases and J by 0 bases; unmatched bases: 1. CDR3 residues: CAWSQGVSNQPQHF. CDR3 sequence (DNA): TGTGCCTGGAGTCAGGGGGTTAGCAATCAGCCCCAGCATTTT. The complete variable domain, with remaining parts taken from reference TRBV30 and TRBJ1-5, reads SQTIHQWPATLVQPVGSPLSLECTVEGTSNPNLYWYRQAAGRGLQLLFYSVGIGQISSEVPQNLSASRPQDRQFILSSKKLLLSDSGFYLCAWSQGVSNQPQHFGDGTRLSIL.

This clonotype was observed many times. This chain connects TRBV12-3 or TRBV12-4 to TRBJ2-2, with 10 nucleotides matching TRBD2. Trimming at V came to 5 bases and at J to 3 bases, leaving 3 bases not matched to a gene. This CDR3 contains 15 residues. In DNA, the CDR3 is TGTGCCAGCAGTAGGACTAGCGGTTACACCGGGGAGCTGTTTTTT. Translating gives CASSRTSGYTGELFF.

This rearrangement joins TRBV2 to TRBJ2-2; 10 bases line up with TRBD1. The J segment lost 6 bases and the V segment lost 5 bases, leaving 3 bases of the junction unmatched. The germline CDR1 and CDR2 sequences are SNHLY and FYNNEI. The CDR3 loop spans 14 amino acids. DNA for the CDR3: TGTGCCAGCAGTAACGACAGGGGGCCCGGGGAGCTGTTTTTT. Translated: CASSNDRGPGELFF.

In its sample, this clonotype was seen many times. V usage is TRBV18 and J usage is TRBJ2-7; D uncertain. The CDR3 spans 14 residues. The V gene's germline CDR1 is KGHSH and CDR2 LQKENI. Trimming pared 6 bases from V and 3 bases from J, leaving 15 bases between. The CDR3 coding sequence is TGTGCCAGCTCGCCAGAAGGTACCCACTACGAGCAGTACTTC. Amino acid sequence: CASSPEGTHYEQYF.

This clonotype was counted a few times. The CDR3 region is CASSRDPQETQYF. As DNA, the CDR3 is TGCGCCAGCAGTAGGGACCCCCAAGAGACCCAGTACTTC. The rearrangement links TRBV10-1 to TRBJ2-5; the D call may be TRBD1 or TRBD2 (5 bases each). Trimming took off 5 bases at V and 1 base at J, with 8 bases between the two ends. The CDR3 consists of 13 residues. Per the germline V gene, CDR1 is WNHNN and CDR2 is SYGVQD (reference sequence).

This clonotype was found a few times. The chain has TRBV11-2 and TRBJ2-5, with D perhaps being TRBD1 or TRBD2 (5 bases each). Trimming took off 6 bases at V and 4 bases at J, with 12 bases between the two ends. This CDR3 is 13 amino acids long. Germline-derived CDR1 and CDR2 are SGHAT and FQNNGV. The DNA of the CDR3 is TGTGCCAGCAGGGGGGAATTGGCAGAGACCCAGTACTTC. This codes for CASRGELAETQYF.

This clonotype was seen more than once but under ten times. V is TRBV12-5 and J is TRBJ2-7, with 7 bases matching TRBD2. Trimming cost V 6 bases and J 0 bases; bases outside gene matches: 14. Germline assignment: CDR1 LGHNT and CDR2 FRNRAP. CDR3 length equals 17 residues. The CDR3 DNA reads TGTGCTAGTGGCGCCCCGCCGGGTAGCGGGCTCTCCTACGAGCAGTACTTC. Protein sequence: CASGAPPGSGLSYEQYF.

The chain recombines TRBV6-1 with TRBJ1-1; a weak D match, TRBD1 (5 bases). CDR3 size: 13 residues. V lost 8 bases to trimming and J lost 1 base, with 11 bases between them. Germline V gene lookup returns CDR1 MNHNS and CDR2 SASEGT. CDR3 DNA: TGTGCCAGCGCCAAAACAGGGAACACTGAAGCTTTCTTT. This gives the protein CASAKTGNTEAFF.

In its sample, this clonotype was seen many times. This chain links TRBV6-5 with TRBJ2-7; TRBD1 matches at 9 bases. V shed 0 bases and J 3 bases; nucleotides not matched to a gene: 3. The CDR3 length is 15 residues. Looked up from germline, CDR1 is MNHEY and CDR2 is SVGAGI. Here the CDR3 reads CASSYSQGAYYEQYF. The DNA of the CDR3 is TGTGCCAGCAGTTACTCACAGGGGGCATACTACGAGCAGTACTTC.

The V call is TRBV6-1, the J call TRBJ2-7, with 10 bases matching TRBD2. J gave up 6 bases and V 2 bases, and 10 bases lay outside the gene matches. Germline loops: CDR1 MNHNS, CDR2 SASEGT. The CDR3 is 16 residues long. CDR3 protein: CASSEMLAGVGVEQYF. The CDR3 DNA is TGTGCCAGCAGTGAAATGCTAGCGGGAGTTGGCGTCGAGCAGTACTTC.

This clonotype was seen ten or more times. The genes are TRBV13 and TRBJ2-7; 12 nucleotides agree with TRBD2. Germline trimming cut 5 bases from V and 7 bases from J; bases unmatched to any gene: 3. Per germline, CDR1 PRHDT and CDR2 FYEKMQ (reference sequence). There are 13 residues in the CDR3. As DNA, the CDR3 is TGTGCCAGCAGCGCCGGGACTAGCGGGGAGCAGTACTTC. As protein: CASSAGTSGEQYF. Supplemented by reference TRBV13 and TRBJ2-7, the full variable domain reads AAGVIQSPRHLIKEKRETATLKCYPIPRHDTVYWYQQGPGQDPQFLISFYEKMQSDKGSIPDRFSAQQFSDYHSELNMSSLELGDSALYFCASSAGTSGEQYFGPGTRLTVT.

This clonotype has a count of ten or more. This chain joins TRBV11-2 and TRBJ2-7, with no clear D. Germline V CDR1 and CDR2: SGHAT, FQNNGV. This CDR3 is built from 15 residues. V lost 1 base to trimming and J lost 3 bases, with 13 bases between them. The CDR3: CASSLVTDPYYEQYF. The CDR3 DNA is TGTGCCAGCAGCTTAGTGACGGACCCCTACTACGAGCAGTACTTC.

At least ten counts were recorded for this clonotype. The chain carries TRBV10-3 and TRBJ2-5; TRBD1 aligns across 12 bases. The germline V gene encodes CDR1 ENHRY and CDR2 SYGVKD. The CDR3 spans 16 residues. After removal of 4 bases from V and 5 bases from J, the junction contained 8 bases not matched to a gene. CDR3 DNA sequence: TGTGCCATCAGTGGACTGGGACAGGGGGCCGGGGAGACCCAGTACTTC. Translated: CAISGLGQGAGETQYF.

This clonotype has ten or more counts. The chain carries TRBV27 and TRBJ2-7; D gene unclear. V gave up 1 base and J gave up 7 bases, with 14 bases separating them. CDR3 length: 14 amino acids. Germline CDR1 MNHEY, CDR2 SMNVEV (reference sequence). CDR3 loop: CASSLLVGMEEQYF. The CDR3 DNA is TGTGCCAGCAGTTTATTGGTAGGAATGGAGGAGCAGTACTTC.

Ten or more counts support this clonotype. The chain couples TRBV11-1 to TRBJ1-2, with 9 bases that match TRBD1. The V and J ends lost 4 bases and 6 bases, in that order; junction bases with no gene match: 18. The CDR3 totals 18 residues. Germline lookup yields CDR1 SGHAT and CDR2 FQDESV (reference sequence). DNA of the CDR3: TGTGCCAGCAGCTCAACCGGGACAGGGCGCTTCGTCACACATGGCTACACCTTC. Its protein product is CASSSTGTGRFVTHGYTF.

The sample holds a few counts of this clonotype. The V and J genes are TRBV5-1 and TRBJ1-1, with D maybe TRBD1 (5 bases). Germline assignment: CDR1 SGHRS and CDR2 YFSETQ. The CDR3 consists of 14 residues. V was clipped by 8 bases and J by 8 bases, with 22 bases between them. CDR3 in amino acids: CARRNRDRGPEAFF. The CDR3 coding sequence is TGCGCCAGGCGGAACCGGGACCGAGGGCCCGAAGCTTTCTTT. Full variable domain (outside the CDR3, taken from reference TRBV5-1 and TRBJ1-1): KAGVTQTPRYLIKTRGQQVTLSCSPISGHRSVSWYQQTPGQGLQFLFEYFSETQRNKGNFPGRFSGRQFSNSRSEMNVSTLELGDSALYLCARRNRDRGPEAFFGQGTRLTVV.

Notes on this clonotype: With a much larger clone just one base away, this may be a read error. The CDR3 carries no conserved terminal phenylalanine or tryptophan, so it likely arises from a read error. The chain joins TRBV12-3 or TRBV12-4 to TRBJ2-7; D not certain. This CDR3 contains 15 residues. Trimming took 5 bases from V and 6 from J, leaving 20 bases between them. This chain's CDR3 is CASSLRNSNTGEQYL. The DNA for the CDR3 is TGTGCCAGCAGTCTAAGAAACTCAAATACGGGCGAGCAGTACTTG.

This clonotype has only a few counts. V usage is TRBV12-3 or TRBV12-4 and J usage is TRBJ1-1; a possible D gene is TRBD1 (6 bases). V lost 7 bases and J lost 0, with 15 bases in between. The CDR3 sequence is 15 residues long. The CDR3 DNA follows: TGTGCCAGCACCCCCATGGGGGGCTTGAACACTGAAGCTTTCTTT. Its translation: CASTPMGGLNTEAFF.

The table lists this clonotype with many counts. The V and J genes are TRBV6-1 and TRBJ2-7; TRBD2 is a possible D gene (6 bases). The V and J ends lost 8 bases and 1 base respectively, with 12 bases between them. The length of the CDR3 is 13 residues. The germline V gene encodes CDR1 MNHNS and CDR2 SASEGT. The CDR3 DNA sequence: TGTGCCAGCCCTGCGGGGCCGTCCTACGAGCAGTACTTC. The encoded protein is CASPAGPSYEQYF.

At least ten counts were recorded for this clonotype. CDR3 sequence: CSAGTDRPTGELFF. The CDR3 coding sequence is TGCAGTGCTGGGACGGACAGGCCGACCGGGGAGCTGTTTTTT. The chain combines TRBV20-1 with TRBJ2-2, with TRBD1 identical over 7 bases. Germline CDR1 is DFQATT and CDR2 is SNEGSKA (reference sequence). The CDR3 covers 14 residues. V was clipped by 5 bases and J by 5 bases; unmatched bases: 8.

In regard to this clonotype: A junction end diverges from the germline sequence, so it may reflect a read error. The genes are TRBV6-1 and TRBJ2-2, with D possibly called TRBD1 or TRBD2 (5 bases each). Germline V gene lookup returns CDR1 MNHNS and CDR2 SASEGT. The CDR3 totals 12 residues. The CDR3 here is CASSRATGVLFF. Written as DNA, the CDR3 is TGTGCCAGCAGCAGGGCCACCGGGGTGCTGTTTTTT.

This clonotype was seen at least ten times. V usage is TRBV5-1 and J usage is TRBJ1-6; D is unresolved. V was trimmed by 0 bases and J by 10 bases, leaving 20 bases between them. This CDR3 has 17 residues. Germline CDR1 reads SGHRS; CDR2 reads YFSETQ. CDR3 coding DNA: TGCGCCAGCAGCTTGGCCGGTGGTAAGGGCGGAGGATCACCCCTCCACTTT. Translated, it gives CASSLAGGKGGGSPLHF.

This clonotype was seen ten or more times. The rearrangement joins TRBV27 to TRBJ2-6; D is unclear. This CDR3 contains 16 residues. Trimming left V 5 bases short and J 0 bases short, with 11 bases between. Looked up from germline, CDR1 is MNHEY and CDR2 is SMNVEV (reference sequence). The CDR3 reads CASSGNGISGANVLTF. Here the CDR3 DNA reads TGTGCCAGCAGTGGGAACGGTATCTCTGGGGCCAACGTCCTGACTTTC.

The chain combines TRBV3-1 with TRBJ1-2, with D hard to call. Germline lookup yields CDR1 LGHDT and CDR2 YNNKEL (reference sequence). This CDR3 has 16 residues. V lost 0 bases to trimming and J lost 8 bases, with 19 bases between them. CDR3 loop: CASSQDFGAAPEGYTF. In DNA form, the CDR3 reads TGTGCCAGCAGCCAAGATTTCGGCGCAGCGCCTGAAGGCTACACCTTC.

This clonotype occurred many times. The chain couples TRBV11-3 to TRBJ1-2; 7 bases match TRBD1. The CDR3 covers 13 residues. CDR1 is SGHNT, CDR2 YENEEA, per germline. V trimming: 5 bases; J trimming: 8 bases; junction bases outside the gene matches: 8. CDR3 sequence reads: CASSRTRDRGYTF. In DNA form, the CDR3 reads TGTGCCAGCAGCCGTACCCGGGACAGAGGCTACACCTTC.

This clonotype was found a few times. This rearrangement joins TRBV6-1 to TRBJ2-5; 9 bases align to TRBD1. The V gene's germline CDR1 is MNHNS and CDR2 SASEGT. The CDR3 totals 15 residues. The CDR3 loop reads CAHGPTGGHQETQYF. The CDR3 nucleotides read TGTGCACACGGGCCCACAGGGGGCCACCAAGAGACCCAGTACTTC.